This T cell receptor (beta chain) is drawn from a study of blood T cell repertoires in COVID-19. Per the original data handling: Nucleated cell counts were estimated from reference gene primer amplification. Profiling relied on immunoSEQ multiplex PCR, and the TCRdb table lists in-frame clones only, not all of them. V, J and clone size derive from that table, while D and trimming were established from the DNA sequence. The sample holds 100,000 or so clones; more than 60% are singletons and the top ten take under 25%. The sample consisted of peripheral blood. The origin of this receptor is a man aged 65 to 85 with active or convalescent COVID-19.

CDR3 sequence: CATSTSGGAYEQYF. DNA of the CDR3: TGCGCCACCTCGACTAGCGGGGGAGCCTACGAGCAGTACTTC. The genes are TRBV5-1 and TRBJ2-7; the match to TRBD2 covers 12 bases. This CDR3 spans 14 amino acids. Germline lookup yields CDR1 SGHRS and CDR2 YFSETQ. Germline trimming cut 9 bases from V and 2 bases from J; bases unmatched to any gene: 6.